Detailed here is one T cell receptor (beta chain). A much bigger clone sits one base away, suggesting this may be a read error. CDR3 length equals 16 residues. V lost 1 base and J lost 8; bases outside the gene matches: 6. This entry belongs to a study of T cells in Graves' hyperthyroidism and ophthalmopathy. Template material for amplifying TCR beta CDR3 regions consisted of RNA transcripts. First-round RT-PCR of the TCR CDR3 relied on the HTBI primer set. TCRdb reprocessed the multiplex PCR reads via MiXCR and lists one record per CDR3 protein. The repertoire holds about 590,000 distinct CDR3 sequences, with 15% to 18% as singletons.

The chain combines TRBV12-3 or TRBV12-4 with TRBJ2-1, with TRBD2 matching over 12 bases. Sequencing used blood. This TCR derives from a woman in her thirties with Graves' hyperthyroidism. CDR3 loop: CASSLGLAGVNDEQFF. As DNA, the CDR3 is TGTGCCAGCAGTTTAGGACTAGCGGGAGTTAACGATGAGCAGTTCTTC.